This T cell receptor (beta chain) was sequenced during a study of blood T cell repertoires in COVID-19. V lost 2 bases and J 2 bases, leaving 9 bases between the germline ends. CDR1 is MNHEY and CDR2 is SMNVEV in the germline V gene (reference sequence). CDR3 length: 14 residues. Original processing methods: Reference gene primer amplification yielded estimated nucleated cell counts. The table came from immunoSEQ multiplex PCR; TCRdb's copy has only in-frame clones and leaves some out. D and trimming were read from the DNA, whereas the V and J calls and clone size are those reported in that table. The sample shows 330,000 or so clones, roughly nine tenths of them seen only once. The study assigned cohorts using participant-reported clinical history.

The J gene is TRBJ1-1, the V gene TRBV27, with D possibly matching TRBD1 (5 bases). This receptor was obtained from a woman aged 25-40 years who had recovered from COVID-19. Sequenced input: PBMCs or T cells enriched from blood (not recorded which). CDR3 DNA sequence: TGTGCCAGCAGTTTAGCAGGGATTAACACTGAAGCTTTCTTT. It specifies CASSLAGINTEAFF.